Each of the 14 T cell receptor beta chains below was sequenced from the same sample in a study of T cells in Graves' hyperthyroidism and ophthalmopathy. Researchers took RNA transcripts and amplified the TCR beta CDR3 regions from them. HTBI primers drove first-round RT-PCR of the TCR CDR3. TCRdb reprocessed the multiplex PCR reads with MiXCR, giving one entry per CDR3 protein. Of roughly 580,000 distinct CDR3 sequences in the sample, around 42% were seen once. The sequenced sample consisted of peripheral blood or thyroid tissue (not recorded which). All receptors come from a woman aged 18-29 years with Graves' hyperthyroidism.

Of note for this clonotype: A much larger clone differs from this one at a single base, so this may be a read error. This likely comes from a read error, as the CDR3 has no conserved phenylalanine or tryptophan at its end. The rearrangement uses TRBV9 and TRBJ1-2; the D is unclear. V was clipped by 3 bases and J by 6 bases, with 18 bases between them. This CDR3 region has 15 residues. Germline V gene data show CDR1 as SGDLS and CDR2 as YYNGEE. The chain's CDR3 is CASSARGPGYNGYTS. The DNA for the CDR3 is TGTGCCAGCAGCGCCCGTGGGCCCGGTTACAATGGCTACACCTCC.

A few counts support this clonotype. The chain's CDR3 is CASSLGAGINYGYTF. The CDR3 bases are TGCGCCAGCAGCCTGGGGGCAGGGATTAACTATGGCTACACCTTC. V gene TRBV5-1 combines with J gene TRBJ1-2, with D perhaps TRBD1 (6 bases). Germline V gene sequence: CDR1 SGHRS, CDR2 YFSETQ. V lost 4 bases, J lost 1 base, and 14 bases lay in between. This CDR3 region has 15 residues.

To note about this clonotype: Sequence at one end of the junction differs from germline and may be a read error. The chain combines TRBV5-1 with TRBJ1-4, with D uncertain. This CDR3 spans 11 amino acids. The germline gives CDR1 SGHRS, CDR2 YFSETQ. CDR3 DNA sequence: TGTGCCAGCAGCCAACTCGAAAAACTGTTTTTT. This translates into CASSQLEKLFF.

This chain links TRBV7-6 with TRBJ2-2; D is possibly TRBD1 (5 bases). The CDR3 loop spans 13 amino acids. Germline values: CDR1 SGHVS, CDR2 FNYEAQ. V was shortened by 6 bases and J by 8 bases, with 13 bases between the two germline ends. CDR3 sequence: CASSIARGGELFF. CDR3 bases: TGTGCCAGCAGTATCGCTAGGGGAGGGGAGCTGTTTTTT.

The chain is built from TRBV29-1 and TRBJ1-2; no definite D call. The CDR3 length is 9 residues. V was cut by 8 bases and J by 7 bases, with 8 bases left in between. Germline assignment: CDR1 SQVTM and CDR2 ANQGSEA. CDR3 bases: TGCAGCTCGTCGACTGGCTACACCTTC. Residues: CSSSTGYTF.

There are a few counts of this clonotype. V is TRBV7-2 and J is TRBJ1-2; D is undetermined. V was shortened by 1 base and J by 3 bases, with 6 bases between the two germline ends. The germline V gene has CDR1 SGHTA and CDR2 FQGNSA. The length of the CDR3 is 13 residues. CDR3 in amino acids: CASSLEIDYGYTF. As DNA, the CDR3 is TGTGCCAGCAGCTTAGAAATAGACTATGGCTACACCTTC.

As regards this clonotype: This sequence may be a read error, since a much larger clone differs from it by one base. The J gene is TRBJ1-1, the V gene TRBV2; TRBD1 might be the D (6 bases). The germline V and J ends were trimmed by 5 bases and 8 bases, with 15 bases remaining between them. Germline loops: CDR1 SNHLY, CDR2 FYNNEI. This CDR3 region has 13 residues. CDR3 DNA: TGTGCCAGCAGTTTAGGACAGACTCTCGAAGCTTTCTTT. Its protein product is CASSLGQTLEAFF.

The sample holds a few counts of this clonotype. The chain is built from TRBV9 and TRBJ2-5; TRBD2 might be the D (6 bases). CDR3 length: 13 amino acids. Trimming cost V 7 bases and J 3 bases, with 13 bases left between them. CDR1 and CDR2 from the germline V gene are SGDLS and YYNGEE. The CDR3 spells CASSRRREETQYF. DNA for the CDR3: TGTGCCAGCTCACGGCGGAGGGAAGAGACCCAGTACTTC.

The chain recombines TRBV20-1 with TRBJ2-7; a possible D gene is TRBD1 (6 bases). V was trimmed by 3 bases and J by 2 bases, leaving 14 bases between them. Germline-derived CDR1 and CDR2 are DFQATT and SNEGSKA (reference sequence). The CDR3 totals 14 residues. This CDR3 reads CSARGHLPPYEQYF. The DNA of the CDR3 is TGCAGTGCTAGGGGACACCTACCGCCCTACGAGCAGTACTTC.

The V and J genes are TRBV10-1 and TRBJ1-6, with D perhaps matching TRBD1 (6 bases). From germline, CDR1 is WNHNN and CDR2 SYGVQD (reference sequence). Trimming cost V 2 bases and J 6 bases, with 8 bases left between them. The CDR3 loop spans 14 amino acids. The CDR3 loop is CASSEGQINSPLHF. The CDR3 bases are TGCGCCAGCAGTGAGGGACAGATTAATTCACCCCTCCACTTT.

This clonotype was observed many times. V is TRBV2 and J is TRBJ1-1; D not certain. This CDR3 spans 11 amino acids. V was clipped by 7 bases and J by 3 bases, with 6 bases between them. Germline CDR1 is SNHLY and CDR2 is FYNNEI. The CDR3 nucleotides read TGTGCCAGCAAAGTCTACACTGAAGCTTTCTTT. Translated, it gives CASKVYTEAFF.

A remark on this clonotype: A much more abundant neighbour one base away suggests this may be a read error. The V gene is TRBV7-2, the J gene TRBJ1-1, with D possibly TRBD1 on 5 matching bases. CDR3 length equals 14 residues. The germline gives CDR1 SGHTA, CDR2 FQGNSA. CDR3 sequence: CASGSRAKNTEAFF. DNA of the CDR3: TGCGCCAGCGGAAGCAGGGCCAAGAACACTGAAGCTTTCTTT. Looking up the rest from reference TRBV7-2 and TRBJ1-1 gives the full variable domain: GAGVSQSPSNKVTEKGKDVELRCDPISGHTALYWYRQSLGQGLEFLIYFQGNSAPDKSGLPSDRFSAERTGGSVSTLTIQRTQQEDSAVYLCASGSRAKNTEAFFGQGTRLTVV.

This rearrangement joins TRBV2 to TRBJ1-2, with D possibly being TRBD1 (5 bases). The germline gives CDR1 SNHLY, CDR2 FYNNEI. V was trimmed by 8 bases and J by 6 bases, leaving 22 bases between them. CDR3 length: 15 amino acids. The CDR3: CASGHLGVRADGYTF. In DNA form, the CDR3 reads TGTGCCAGCGGCCACCTGGGGGTCAGAGCCGATGGCTACACCTTC.

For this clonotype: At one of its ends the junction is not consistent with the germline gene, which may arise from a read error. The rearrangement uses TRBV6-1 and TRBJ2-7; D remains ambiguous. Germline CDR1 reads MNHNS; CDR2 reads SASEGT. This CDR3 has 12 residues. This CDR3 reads CAGSELAYEQYF. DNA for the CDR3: TGTGCCGGCAGTGAATTGGCCTACGAGCAGTACTTC.